Listed below are T cell receptor beta chains from one sample, sequenced in a study of blood T cell repertoires in COVID-19. The assay was immunoSEQ multiplex PCR, and TCRdb's table has in-frame clones only and misses some. Of around 42,000 clones in the sample, under 85% are singletons; the top ten hold roughly 30%. Material for sequencing was peripheral blood. These receptors were obtained from a woman over 75 with acute or convalescent COVID-19. The CDR3 runs from the conserved cysteine through the conserved F or W. Each record gives: V gene, J gene, clone size, D gene, CDR3 protein, CDR3 DNA. The D gene is left open where the match is weak. Expanded clones get a size class; other rows say once, few or many, or leave the size out.

V gene: TRBV23-1
J gene: TRBJ2-5
clone size: .
D gene: .
CDR3 protein: CASSQSGGAPETQYF
CDR3 DNA: TGCGCCAGCAGTCAATCGGGGGGGGCCCCAGAGACCCAGTACTTC

V gene: TRBV28
J gene: TRBJ2-6
clone size: few
D gene: TRBD1
CDR3 protein: CASSLGDRAYSGANVLTF
CDR3 DNA: TGTGCCAGCAGTTTGGGGGACAGGGCTTACTCTGGGGCCAACGTCCTGACTTTC

V gene: TRBV5-5
J gene: TRBJ1-1
clone size: few
D gene: .
CDR3 protein: CASSFTWEAFF
CDR3 DNA: TGTGCCAGCAGCTTTACATGGGAAGCTTTCTTT

V gene: TRBV7-7
J gene: TRBJ2-7
clone size: .
D gene: .
CDR3 protein: CASSRDLYDEQYF
CDR3 DNA: TGTGCCAGCAGTCGGGATCTCTACGATGAGCAGTACTTC

V gene: TRBV5-1
J gene: TRBJ2-1
clone size: few
D gene: TRBD2
CDR3 protein: CASQRGGGYNEQFF
CDR3 DNA: TGCGCCAGCCAGCGGGGCGGAGGTTACAATGAGCAGTTCTTC

V gene: TRBV5-1
J gene: TRBJ2-1
clone size: .
D gene: TRBD2
CDR3 protein: CASRETSGGYNEQFF
CDR3 DNA: TGCGCCAGCAGAGAGACTAGCGGGGGCTACAATGAGCAGTTCTTC

V gene: TRBV5-6
J gene: TRBJ2-7
clone size: .
D gene: .
CDR3 protein: CASSSNPGAYVEQYF
CDR3 DNA: TGTGCCAGCAGCTCGAACCCGGGTGCGTACGTCGAGCAGTACTTC

V gene: TRBV29-1
J gene: TRBJ1-1
clone size: .
D gene: .
CDR3 protein: CSVGLREVGRTEAFF
CDR3 DNA: TGCAGCGTTGGACTCAGGGAAGTAGGTAGGACTGAAGCTTTCTTT

V gene: TRBV29-1
J gene: TRBJ2-3
clone size: .
D gene: .
CDR3 protein: CSGRRGIGMDTQYF
CDR3 DNA: TGCAGCGGACGACGCGGGATTGGGATGGATACGCAGTATTTT

V gene: TRBV3-1/TRBV3-2
J gene: TRBJ2-2
clone size: few
D gene: TRBD2
CDR3 protein: CASSQDLAGGGELFF
CDR3 DNA: TGTGCCAGCAGCCAAGATCTCGCGGGAGGAGGGGAGCTGTTTTTT

V gene: TRBV7-2
J gene: TRBJ2-5
clone size: .
D gene: TRBD1
CDR3 protein: CASSPYQRQGAGETQYF
CDR3 DNA: TGTGCCAGCAGCCCCTACCAGAGACAGGGGGCAGGGGAGACCCAGTACTTC

V gene: TRBV27
J gene: TRBJ2-1
clone size: .
D gene: TRBD2
CDR3 protein: CASSLLAGGNNEQFF
CDR3 DNA: TGTGCCAGCAGTTTACTAGCGGGAGGTAACAATGAGCAGTTCTTC

V gene: TRBV7-2
J gene: TRBJ2-5
clone size: .
D gene: .
CDR3 protein: CASSFELARLKETQYF
CDR3 DNA: TGTGCCAGCAGCTTTGAACTAGCTCGACTTAAAGAGACCCAGTACTTC

V gene: TRBV19
J gene: TRBJ2-7
clone size: .
D gene: .
CDR3 protein: CASSYKGFVRSEQYF
CDR3 DNA: TGTGCCAGTAGTTACAAGGGGTTTGTGAGGAGCGAGCAGTACTTC

V gene: TRBV4-3
J gene: TRBJ2-5
clone size: .
D gene: TRBD2
CDR3 protein: CASSQGTSGAEAQYF
CDR3 DNA: TGCGCCAGCAGCCAAGGGACTAGCGGAGCCGAGGCCCAGTACTTC

V gene: TRBV3-1/TRBV3-2
J gene: TRBJ1-1
clone size: .
D gene: TRBD1
CDR3 protein: CASRAQGGAGTEAFF
CDR3 DNA: TGTGCCAGCAGAGCTCAGGGGGGAGCGGGCACTGAAGCTTTCTTT

V gene: TRBV12-5
J gene: TRBJ1-1
clone size: few
D gene: TRBD1
CDR3 protein: CASGSPGPGQATTEAFF
CDR3 DNA: TGTGCTAGTGGTTCCCCCGGGCCGGGACAGGCAACAACTGAAGCTTTCTTT

V gene: TRBV18
J gene: TRBJ2-1
clone size: .
D gene: .
CDR3 protein: CASSPPSSYNEQFF
CDR3 DNA: TGTGCCAGCTCACCTCCGAGCTCCTACAATGAGCAGTTCTTC

V gene: TRBV12-3/TRBV12-4
J gene: TRBJ1-2
clone size: .
D gene: TRBD1
CDR3 protein: CAARGGGYGYTF
CDR3 DNA: TGTGCCGCCAGAGGGGGCGGCTATGGCTACACCTTC

V gene: TRBV5-5
J gene: TRBJ1-6
clone size: .
D gene: .
CDR3 protein: CASSLEPGTRLQDLHF
CDR3 DNA: TGTGCCAGCAGCTTGGAGCCCGGGACACGGCTTCAGGACCTCCACTTT

V gene: TRBV10-3
J gene: TRBJ1-3
clone size: .
D gene: .
CDR3 protein: CAISESASGNTIYF
CDR3 DNA: TGTGCCATCAGTGAGTCGGCCTCTGGAAACACCATATATTTT

V gene: TRBV6-6
J gene: TRBJ1-1
clone size: few
D gene: TRBD1
CDR3 protein: CASSYPTQGASAFF
CDR3 DNA: TGTGCCAGCAGTTATCCCACACAGGGGGCTTCGGCTTTCTTT

V gene: TRBV5-8
J gene: TRBJ2-1
clone size: few
D gene: .
CDR3 protein: CASSYRDSLLNEQFF
CDR3 DNA: TGTGCCAGCAGCTACCGAGACTCCCTCCTCAATGAGCAGTTCTTC

V gene: TRBV6-6
J gene: TRBJ1-5
clone size: .
D gene: .
CDR3 protein: CASRRLGNQPQHF
CDR3 DNA: TGTGCCAGCAGACGACTTGGCAATCAGCCCCAGCATTTT

V gene: TRBV19
J gene: TRBJ1-5
clone size: .
D gene: .
CDR3 protein: CASTRRINQPQHF
CDR3 DNA: TGTGCCAGTACGCGTAGAATCAATCAGCCCCAGCATTTT